Shown below are 8 T cell receptor beta chains from a single sample sequenced in a study of technical replicates of blood from a handful of donors. Libraries were prepared by immunoSEQ multiplex PCR; TCRdb keeps only in-frame clonotypes and omits some of them. The table has approximately 59,000 clones, roughly 96% seen once; the top ten hold 2.5% to 4%. Sequencing input: PBMCs. The receptor set was obtained from a human donor in good health. Some clones in this sample may be carry-over from other donors' samples.

The V and J genes are TRBV14 and TRBJ1-2; TRBD1 is a possible D gene (5 bases). The CDR3 is made up of 11 amino acids. The germline V gene encodes CDR1 SGHDN and CDR2 FVKESK. V was clipped by 2 bases and J by 10 bases, with 8 bases between them. The CDR3 region is CASSQQGFYTF. The CDR3 region has the DNA TGTGCCAGCAGCCAACAGGGTTTCTACACCTTC.

The chain couples TRBV16 to TRBJ1-3, with D possibly matching TRBD1 (5 bases). CDR3 length equals 13 residues. V lost 6 bases and J lost 0, with 6 bases in between. From germline, CDR1 is KGHSY and CDR2 FQNENV. Written as DNA, the CDR3 is TGTGCCAGCAGTACAGGCTCTGGAAACACCATATATTTT. Translating it yields CASSTGSGNTIYF.

The chain joins TRBV4-1 to TRBJ1-3; D gene unclear. V was clipped by 3 bases and J by 0 bases, with 12 bases between them. The CDR3 consists of 16 residues. The germline V gene encodes CDR1 MGHRA and CDR2 YSYEKL. The CDR3 here is CASSHTSGDSGNTIYF. The CDR3 DNA reads as TGCGCCAGCAGCCACACTTCCGGGGACTCTGGAAACACCATATATTTT.

The rearrangement links TRBV6-1 to TRBJ1-2; no definite D call. Germline V CDR1 and CDR2: MNHNS, SASEGT. The V end was cut by 10 bases, the J end by 4 bases, with 16 bases between. The CDR3 length is 13 residues. The CDR3 reads CATRDWVGYGYTF. The CDR3, as DNA: TGTGCCACCCGGGATTGGGTCGGCTATGGCTACACCTTC.

This clone was counted once. CDR3 coding DNA: TGTGCCAGCAGCGTAGGGCCGGCGGATAACTATGGCTACACCTTC. Its translation: CASSVGPADNYGYTF. This chain links TRBV9 with TRBJ1-2; D unresolved. The V gene lost 0 bases and the J gene lost 1 base, with 10 bases spanning the gap. CDR1 is SGDLS, CDR2 YYNGEE, per germline. The CDR3 is made up of 15 amino acids.

The DNA for the CDR3 is TGTGCCAGCAGTTACCCGGGAGGCTACACCTTC. It encodes CASSYPGGYTF. The chain uses TRBV6-5 and TRBJ1-2; D gene uncertain. The CDR3 spans 11 residues. CDR1 and CDR2 from the germline V gene are MNHEY and SVGAGI. V was pared by 2 bases and J by 8 bases, with 6 bases between.

The chain carries TRBV2 and TRBJ1-6; D is ambiguous. Germline values: CDR1 SNHLY, CDR2 FYNNEI. This CDR3 spans 14 amino acids. V was clipped by 3 bases and J by 7 bases, with 10 bases between them. DNA of the CDR3: TGTGCCAGCAGTGATACTGAGCCCAATTCACCCCTCCACTTT. Translation gives CASSDTEPNSPLHF.

The J gene is TRBJ2-3, the V gene TRBV5-1; TRBD2 agrees at 10 bases. The CDR3 is 14 amino acids. V shed 5 bases and J 5 bases; nucleotides not matched to a gene: 5. The germline V gene has CDR1 SGHRS and CDR2 YFSETQ. In DNA form, the CDR3 reads TGCGCCAGCAGTGATATAGCGGGGGGAGATACGCAGTATTTT. This codes for CASSDIAGGDTQYF.